The 2 T cell receptor beta chains below were found in one sample sequenced in a study of cytomegalovirus exposure and HLA in healthy donors. The data were produced by immunoSEQ multiplex PCR, yet TCRdb's version contains in-frame clones alone and is incomplete. This table has some 130,000 clones, almost 85% appearing once. Sample: PBMCs. These receptors were collected from a man under 40 in good health and CMV-seropositive.

This clone was seen ten or more times. The chain is built from TRBV18 and TRBJ2-7, with a tentative D call TRBD2 (6 bases). The V end was cut by 3 bases, the J end by 1 base, with 7 bases between. Looked up from germline, CDR1 is KGHSH and CDR2 is LQKENI. The CDR3 consists of 13 residues. CDR3 protein: CASSPGRSYEQYF. CDR3 DNA: TGTGCCAGCTCACCGGGGAGGTCCTACGAGCAGTACTTC.

This clone was seen only a few times. The CDR3 DNA is TGTGCCAGCAGCACTCTTTGGAGCTCTGGAAACACCATATATTTT. Amino acids: CASSTLWSSGNTIYF. This sequence joins TRBV7-3 and TRBJ1-3; D not certain. Germline V gives CDR1 SGHTA, CDR2 FQGTGA. CDR3 size: 15 residues. The V end was cut by 5 bases, the J end by 0 bases, with 11 bases between.